The 13 T cell receptor beta chains listed next were all sequenced from one sample in a study of T cell repertoires in cytomegalovirus infection (dated by TCRdb to between 2017 and 2020). The treatment or condition label corresponds to: in vitro stimulation with specific CMV peptide epitopes to enrich CMV-specific T cells. Their specific antigens are unknown. Instrument used: Illumina HiSeq 1500. Through fastp at Q25 and MiXCR, TCRdb rebuilt clones from the public reads, retaining in-frame beta chains. Duplicate CDR3 protein sequences are folded into a single record with the most common DNA and genes. The sample table shows fewer than 1,000,000 distinct CDR3 sequences, and about a third are seen once. The biggest ten clones account for about an eighth of the sample. The sample in question was cultured CD8+ T cells from PBMCs, obtained from culture after CMV antigen stimulation. The source of these receptors is a human donor in good health (CMV status not recorded). Some clones in this sample may be carry-over from other donors' samples.

This clonotype was found a few times. The V gene is TRBV7-9, the J gene TRBJ1-1, with TRBD1 as a possible D gene (6 bases). The germline gives CDR1 SEHNR, CDR2 FQNEAQ (reference sequence). V was trimmed by 0 bases and J by 1 base, leaving 18 bases between them. The CDR3 is 18 amino acids. In nucleotides, the CDR3 is TGTGCCAGCAGCTTAGCCCCAGGGGATTTGGCTAGGAACACTGAAGCTTTCTTT. This sequence encodes CASSLAPGDLARNTEAFF.

The chain uses TRBV12-3 or TRBV12-4 and TRBJ2-1, with 8 bases aligning to TRBD2. With V trimmed by 8 bases and J by 9 bases, 15 bases remained unmatched. The CDR3 spans 15 residues. The CDR3 spells CASFLVGGDLSEQFF. CDR3 DNA: TGTGCCAGCTTCTTGGTCGGGGGGGATTTAAGTGAGCAGTTCTTC.

The rearrangement links TRBV6-5 to TRBJ1-2; D uncertain. The germline V gene has CDR1 MNHEY and CDR2 SVGAGI. V dropped 6 bases and J dropped 0 bases, with 8 bases sitting between them. CDR3 length: 13 residues. CDR3 loop: CASSGLSNYGYTF. For the CDR3, the DNA is TGTGCCAGCAGCGGACTGTCTAACTATGGCTACACCTTC.

The J gene is TRBJ1-4, the V gene TRBV6-2 or TRBV6-3; D not certain. The germline CDR1 and CDR2 sequences are MNHEY and SVGEGT. V was trimmed by 6 bases and J by 8 bases, leaving 19 bases between them. This CDR3 contains 15 residues. In DNA form, the CDR3 reads TGTGCCAGCAGCCCTGGCGTCCGACAAGGGGAAAAACTGTTTTTT. Protein sequence: CASSPGVRQGEKLFF.

V gene TRBV11-3 combines with J gene TRBJ2-4, with D perhaps TRBD1 (5 bases). Trimming stripped 1 base from V and 5 bases from J, with 9 bases between. This CDR3 spans 14 amino acids. The V gene's germline CDR1 is SGHNT and CDR2 YENEEA. The CDR3 DNA reads as TGTGCCAGCAGCTTAGGTTTAGGGGAAAACATTCAGTACTTC. Amino acids: CASSLGLGENIQYF.

This CDR3 reads CASSSRKTGTEAFF. The CDR3 nucleotides are TGTGCCAGCAGTTCTCGGAAGACTGGCACTGAAGCTTTCTTT. The chain links TRBV27 to TRBJ1-1; D is ambiguous. Germline-derived CDR1 and CDR2 are MNHEY and SMNVEV (reference sequence). Trimming took off 4 bases at V and 4 bases at J, with 13 bases between the two ends. The CDR3 consists of 14 residues.

This clonotype came up a few times. The genes are TRBV10-3 and TRBJ2-1; 13 nucleotides align to TRBD2. The V and J ends lost 6 bases and 13 bases, in that order; junction bases with no gene match: 12. Germline values: CDR1 ENHRY, CDR2 SYGVKD. The CDR3 runs to 15 residues. The CDR3 reads CAIRGTSGDMSTQFF. The CDR3, as DNA: TGTGCCATCAGGGGGACTAGCGGGGACATGTCGACCCAGTTCTTC.

This sequence joins TRBV7-9 and TRBJ1-1; tentative D call: TRBD1 (6 bases). Trimming stripped 8 bases from V and 7 bases from J, with 14 bases between. Germline V gene sequence: CDR1 SEHNR, CDR2 FQNEAQ (reference sequence). The CDR3 spans 12 residues. The CDR3 protein is CASQPWTDEAFF. In nucleotides, the CDR3 is TGTGCCAGCCAACCCTGGACAGATGAAGCTTTCTTT.

As to this clonotype: At one boundary the junction diverges from the germline segment, which might be a read error. This sequence joins TRBV7-6 and TRBJ1-4; D perhaps matches TRBD1 (5 bases). The CDR3 runs to 13 residues. Germline CDR1 and CDR2: SGHVS and FNYEAQ. The CDR3 DNA reads TGTGTCAGCAGCCTCGGGGGGTTTGAAAAACTGTTTTTT. It specifies CVSSLGGFEKLFF.

This clonotype has more than one count but fewer than ten. This sequence joins TRBV6-5 and TRBJ2-3, with 10 bases fitting TRBD2. Germline trimming cut 7 bases from V and 3 bases from J; bases unmatched to any gene: 7. Germline CDR1 and CDR2: MNHEY and SVGAGI. This CDR3 is 15 amino acids long. CDR3 in amino acids: CASTRGSGGTDTQYF. In nucleotides, the CDR3 is TGTGCCAGCACCCGGGGTAGCGGGGGGACAGATACGCAGTATTTT.

This chain joins TRBV5-5 and TRBJ1-1; D may be TRBD1 (5 bases). V was trimmed by 4 bases and J by 8 bases, leaving 18 bases between them. Germline values: CDR1 SGHKS, CDR2 YYEKEE (reference sequence). CDR3 size: 14 residues. The CDR3 region has the DNA TGTGCCAGCAGCCGGTGGGCCGGGACGGGGGAAGCTTTCTTT. Amino acids: CASSRWAGTGEAFF.

This chain uses TRBV27 with TRBJ2-1; 8 nucleotides match TRBD2. With V trimmed by 7 bases and J by 2 bases, 10 bases remained unmatched. This CDR3 is built from 16 residues. Germline V gene lookup returns CDR1 MNHEY and CDR2 SMNVEV (reference sequence). The CDR3 bases are TGTGCCAGCACCCCTCTCACTAGCGGCACCTACAATGAGCAGTTCTTC. Protein: CASTPLTSGTYNEQFF.

This sequence joins TRBV28 and TRBJ1-5; D is possibly TRBD1 (6 bases). Germline V gene lookup returns CDR1 MDHEN and CDR2 SYDVKM. The germline V and J ends were trimmed by 3 bases and 1 base, with 19 bases remaining between them. The CDR3 consists of 18 residues. This CDR3 is CASSFPHNVQGSNQPQHF. CDR3 coding DNA: TGTGCCAGCAGTTTTCCCCATAATGTCCAGGGGAGCAATCAGCCCCAGCATTTT.